This TCR beta chain was recovered during a study of CD4+ T cells in melanoma. General study points: A reported correlation linked neoantigen-specific CD4+ T cells to CD8+, macrophage and B cell function. Neoantigen-specific CD4+ T cells in melanoma reportedly had diverse differentiation states.

The method was immunoSEQ multiplex PCR; TCRdb's version includes in-frame clones alone and lacks a portion of them. Seen here are 10,000 or so clones, roughly 63% observed once, and the top ten hold under 20%. As to this clone: Its matching antigen is unknown. One end of the junction varies from germline; a read error may be responsible.

The sequencing sample was made of cells from a culture (not recorded whether cultured in vitro). The sequence was collected from a human donor with melanoma.

This CDR3 reads CASSDLLNTAGADF. For the CDR3, the DNA is TGTGCCAGCAGTGACCTGCTAAATACGGCAGGGGCCGACTTC. The genes are TRBV6-1 and TRBJ2-5; D possibly corresponds to TRBD1 (6 bases). The germline V gene encodes CDR1 MNHNS and CDR2 SASEGT. This CDR3 comprises 14 residues.